This T cell receptor (beta chain) was sequenced in a study of tumor-infiltrating lymphocytes in primary liver carcinoma. Many counts were recorded for this clonotype. Co-extracting RNA and DNA was done with roughly 17-32 mg of unsorted bulk tissue as input. TCR beta cDNA was prepared out of roughly 0.45 ug total RNA by means of a constant-region primer. Three-round nested multiplex PCR performed with slightly modified ARM-PCR produced the TCR beta libraries. TCRdb re-called the multiplex PCR reads through MiXCR, storing one row per CDR3 protein. This table has approximately 110,000 distinct CDR3 sequences, around 83% appearing once. The material sequenced was liver tumor tissue from sampling region 3. Subset of the sample: tumor region T3, left-lateral pole. This clonotype was sampled from a man in his forties with primary liver carcinoma and hepatitis B virus infection.

This chain's CDR3 is CASSLSLPSHEQFF. The CDR3 DNA is TGTGCCAGCAGCTTATCACTCCCTAGTCATGAGCAGTTCTTC. This sequence joins TRBV7-9 and TRBJ2-1; D unclear. Germline values: CDR1 SEHNR, CDR2 FQNEAQ (reference sequence). Trimming pared 2 bases from V and 8 bases from J, leaving 13 bases between. The CDR3 covers 14 residues.